Each of the 5 T cell receptor beta chains below was sequenced from the same sample in a study of blood T cell repertoires in COVID-19. Here immunoSEQ multiplex PCR was the method, and the copy in TCRdb shows in-frame clones only, minus some. This table has roughly 150,000 clones, roughly 86% appearing once. The sequenced sample was peripheral blood. The source of these receptors is an elderly woman with COVID-19, enrolled during active disease.

This chain links TRBV2 with TRBJ1-1, with 9 bases matching TRBD1. V gave up 5 bases and J gave up 1 base; unmatched junction bases: 2. The CDR3 is 14 residues long. CDR1 and CDR2 from the germline V gene are SNHLY and FYNNEI. The CDR3, as DNA: TGTGCCAGCAGTAGACAGGGGGGGAACACTGAAGCTTTCTTT. Amino acids: CASSRQGGNTEAFF.

Details on this clone: Distinct nucleotide sequences in the sample also encode this CDR3. The rearrangement links TRBV18 to TRBJ2-1, with D possibly TRBD2 on 6 matching bases. Germline V gene lookup returns CDR1 KGHSH and CDR2 LQKENI. The CDR3 has 13 amino acids. The germline V and J ends were trimmed by 3 bases and 4 bases, with 7 bases remaining between them. CDR3 sequence (DNA): TGTGCCAGCTCACCGGGACTTTACAATGAGCAGTTCTTC. Translated: CASSPGLYNEQFF. The full variable domain, with the rest looked up from reference TRBV18 and TRBJ2-1, is NAGVMQNPRHLVRRRGQEARLRCSPMKGHSHVYWYRQLPEEGLKFMVYLQKENIIDESGMPKERFSAEFPKEGPSILRIQQVVRGDSAAYFCASSPGLYNEQFFGPGTRLTVL.

The V call is TRBV28, the J call TRBJ2-6, with D unresolved. The length of the CDR3 is 15 residues. Trimming took 5 bases from V and 1 from J, leaving 9 bases between them. Germline lookup yields CDR1 MDHEN and CDR2 SYDVKM. The CDR3 DNA is TGTGCCAGCAGTCCATCAGGATCTGGGGCCAACGTCCTGACTTTC. Residues: CASSPSGSGANVLTF. The complete variable domain, with remaining parts taken from reference TRBV28 and TRBJ2-6, reads DVKVTQSSRYLVKRTGEKVFLECVQDMDHENMFWYRQDPGLGLRLIYFSYDVKMKEKGDIPEGYSVSREKKERFSLILESASTNQTSMYLCASSPSGSGANVLTFGAGSRLTVL.

This clone was seen only a few times. The chain combines TRBV2 with TRBJ1-2; 9 bases are shared with TRBD1. The CDR3 contains 16 residues. Germline values: CDR1 SNHLY, CDR2 FYNNEI. After removal of 7 bases from V and 2 bases from J, the junction contained 11 bases not matched to a gene. The CDR3 sequence is CASTAYPGQGNYGYTF. The CDR3 DNA is TGTGCCAGCACTGCCTACCCGGGACAGGGAAACTATGGCTACACCTTC.

The chain couples TRBV19 to TRBJ1-6; 7 nucleotides align to TRBD1. CDR1 and CDR2 from the germline V gene are LNHDA and SQIVND (reference sequence). V lost 5 bases and J lost 7; bases outside the gene matches: 14. The CDR3 has 17 amino acids. CDR3 amino acids: CASSFPPGTANNSPLHF. CDR3 bases: TGTGCCAGTAGTTTCCCTCCCGGGACAGCGAACAATTCACCCCTCCACTTT. Full variable domain (missing parts from reference TRBV19 and TRBJ1-6): DGGITQSPKYLFRKEGQNVTLSCEQNLNHDAMYWYRQDPGQGLRLIYYSQIVNDFQKGDIAEGYSVSREKKESFPLTVTSAQKNPTAFYLCASSFPPGTANNSPLHFGNGTRLTVT.